This T cell receptor (beta chain) emerged from a study of cytomegalovirus exposure and HLA in healthy donors. Findings and limits, study-wide: Subsequent analysis found a tendency for first-cohort TCR clusters to co-occur within the 95 to 150 validation repertoires.

A 120-subject validation cohort, separate from the roughly 700-subject first cohort, supplied the donors. The data were produced by immunoSEQ multiplex PCR, yet TCRdb's version contains in-frame clones alone and is incomplete. Of 190,000 or so clones detected, roughly four fifths appear once; the ten largest clones hold 2.5% to 3%. CDR1 SGDLS and CDR2 YYNGEE come from the germline V gene. CDR3 length: 18 residues. V lost 0 bases to trimming and J lost 4 bases; unmatched junction nucleotides: 10. This clone has more than one count but fewer than ten. Its antigen is not known. The receptor was derived from a woman aged 18-29 years in good health and CMV-seropositive. The chain recombines TRBV9 with TRBJ1-2; 12 bases are shared with TRBD1. The sequencing input was PBMCs. CDR3 coding DNA: TGTGCCAGCAGCGTAGCTGGGACAGGGGGCCCTGCTACCTATGGCTACACCTTC. It specifies CASSVAGTGGPATYGYTF.